The T cell receptor (beta chain) described here comes from a study of molecular identifiers for immune sequencing clone quantification. Study as a whole: Replicate experiments took RNA from 20,000 or 100,000 naive CD8 cells, divided it five ways and sequenced four.

Details on this clonotype: Mismatch with germline at one junction end may stem from a read error.

Making the bulk TCR libraries relied on previously described methods and listed TCR primers. MiXCR was run by TCRdb on the PCR reads, yielding one entry per CDR3 protein. The data show around 320,000 distinct CDR3 sequences, with roughly a quarter seen just once and 0.65% to 0.95% held by the top ten. The CDR3 runs 12 residues. Germline-derived CDR1 and CDR2 are LNHDA and SQIVND (reference sequence). The chain recombines TRBV19 with TRBJ1-1; D gene unclear. The TCR originated in a human donor in good health. Some libraries in this study had Jurkat cell RNA spiked in. Sequenced sample: naive CD8+ T cells from blood, with Jurkat cell RNA spiked in. As for subset: FACS-sorted CD8+CD4-CCR7+CD45RA+ naive T cells. This CDR3 reads CASSPGWAEAFF. The CDR3 DNA is TGTGCTAGTAGTCCCGGATGGGCTGAAGCTTTCTTT. The variable domain in full, completed from reference TRBV19 and TRBJ1-1, reads DGGITQSPKYLFRKEGQNVTLSCEQNLNHDAMYWYRQDPGQGLRLIYYSQIVNDFQKGDIAEGYSVSREKKESFPLTVTSAQKNPTAFYLCASSPGWAEAFFGQGTRLTVV.